Sequencing of this TCR beta chain was carried out in a study of shared clonotypes between healthy human individuals. General observations from the study: Genetic and exposure-history diversity was limited by the few donors.

This clone was detected only once. The antigen remains undetermined. Measured with immunoSEQ multiplex PCR; TCRdb has only the in-frame clones, and not every one. The sample includes about 2.4 million clones, roughly 93% of them seen just once. Germline assignment: CDR1 LGHNA and CDR2 YNFKEQ. The V gene lost 0 bases and the J gene lost 3 bases, with 15 bases spanning the gap. The CDR3 is made up of 18 amino acids. Donors had no recently reported acute infections or vaccinations and were HIV-negative. Source material: naive CD4+ T cells from PBMCs. The subset is: CD45RA+ positively selected. The TCR was taken from a man aged 18 to 29 in good health. Some clones in this sample may be carry-over from other donors' samples. The chain has TRBV4-2 and TRBJ2-6; D remains unclear. CDR3 loop: CASSQEIVGPGGANVLTF. As DNA, the CDR3 is TGTGCCAGCAGCCAAGAAATTGTCGGCCCCGGTGGGGCCAACGTCCTGACTTTC.